This is a list of T cell receptor beta chains from one sample in a study of OX40 agonist ivuxolimab in advanced cancers. The method was immunoSEQ multiplex PCR; TCRdb's version includes in-frame clones alone and lacks a portion of them. The data show some 79,000 clones, about 88% seen once. The sample consisted of CD4+ or CD8+ T cells sorted from blood, taken in a trial of the OX40 agonist ivuxolimab. The receptors originated from an adult with an advanced solid tumor such as melanoma, head and neck, liver or kidney cancer. Both conserved end residues are part of each CDR3. Each record gives: V gene, D gene, clone size, CDR3 length, J gene, CDR3 DNA, CDR3 protein. The D gene is left open where the match is weak. Clone size is shown for a subset of rows, as once, few, many or a class of expanded clone.

>TRBV19|-|-|13|TRBJ1-5
TGTGCCAGTGGGGGGCAGGGGCCGCGGCCCCAGCATTTT
CASGGQGPRPQHF
>TRBV9|TRBD1|-|14|TRBJ1-1
TGTGCCAGCAGCGTAGCCGGACAGGGGGCGCGAGCTTTCTTT
CASSVAGQGARAFF
>TRBV6-5|-|-|12|TRBJ1-1
TGTGCCAGCAGTGCCCCTACAGGGTACGCTTTCTTT
CASSAPTGYAFF
>TRBV12-5|-|-|14|TRBJ2-2
TGTGCTAGTGGTTTGTCACTTAACACCGGGGAGCTGTTTTTT
CASGLSLNTGELFF
>TRBV27|-|-|14|TRBJ2-5
TGTGCCAGCAGTGCCGCAGGGTCCCAAGAGACCCAGTACTTC
CASSAAGSQETQYF
>TRBV6-1|-|-|15|TRBJ1-2
TGTGCCAGCAGTGAATTCGGCGGGTACAACTATGGCTACACCTTC
CASSEFGGYNYGYTF
>TRBV5-1|TRBD2|few|15|TRBJ2-5
TGCGCCAGCAAACGGGGTCAAGCGGGAGGGGAGACCCAGTACTTC
CASKRGQAGGETQYF
>TRBV7-9|TRBD1|-|12|TRBJ2-7
TGTGCCAGCAGCTTCACAGGGGACGAGCAGTACTTC
CASSFTGDEQYF
>TRBV2|TRBD2|few|15|TRBJ2-1
TGTGCCAGCAGCTTCGAGACTAGCGTTTACAATGAGCAGTTCTTC
CASSFETSVYNEQFF
>TRBV5-4|TRBD2|once|15|TRBJ2-1
TGTGCCAGCAGCTTGGGTAGCGGGAGGGGTAATGAGCAGTTCTTC
CASSLGSGRGNEQFF
>TRBV27|TRBD2|once|15|TRBJ2-1
TGTGCCAGCACCCCAGGGCTAGCGGAATACAATGAGCAGTTCTTC
CASTPGLAEYNEQFF
>TRBV5-1|-|-|14|TRBJ2-3
TGCGCCAGCAGCAGCGGAAGAAGGGGAGATACGCAGTATTTT
CASSSGRRGDTQYF
>TRBV5-5|-|-|13|TRBJ1-6
TGTGCCAGCAGCTTGGGGGTTAATTCACCCCTCCACTTT
CASSLGVNSPLHF
>TRBV5-1|-|few|13|TRBJ2-2
TGCGCCAGCAGCTTGGTTACAACCGGGGAGCTGTTTTTT
CASSLVTTGELFF
>TRBV10-1|-|-|13|TRBJ2-3
TGCGCCACCTCGGAGAGGGGCGCAGATACGCAGTATTTT
CATSERGADTQYF
>TRBV10-3|TRBD1|-|14|TRBJ2-7
TGTGCCATCAGACCGGGACAGGATACCTACGAGCAGTACTTC
CAIRPGQDTYEQYF
>TRBV5-1|TRBD1|-|16|TRBJ1-6
TGCGCCAGCAGCACACAGGGGGCGGTGAGGAATTCACCCCTCCACTTT
CASSTQGAVRNSPLHF
>TRBV6-5|-|-|13|TRBJ2-5
TGTGCCAGCAGCGGCTCCCGCGAAGAGACCCAGTACTTC
CASSGSREETQYF
>TRBV6-1|-|-|15|TRBJ1-1
TGTGCCAGCAGTCCGACATGGGGGCGGGACACTGAAGCTTTCTTT
CASSPTWGRDTEAFF
>TRBV5-1|-|-|13|TRBJ2-7
TGCGCCAGCAGCTTGGAACCGAATAGTGAGCAGTACTTC
CASSLEPNSEQYF
>TRBV6-6|TRBD2|-|15|TRBJ2-1
TGTGCCAGCAGTTACTCGACTACTAGCGGAAATGAGCAGTTCTTC
CASSYSTTSGNEQFF
>TRBV11-2|-|once|13|TRBJ2-1
TGTGCCAGCAGCTTAGATCGCCAGGGTGAGCAGTTCTTC
CASSLDRQGEQFF
>TRBV7-9|-|-|14|TRBJ2-1
TGTGCCAGCAGCCTCCTCCTAGATTCCAATGAGCAGTTCTTC
CASSLLLDSNEQFF
>TRBV5-1|-|-|14|TRBJ1-6
TGCGCCAGCAGCTTGGAACAGATTAATTCACCCCTCCACTTT
CASSLEQINSPLHF
>TRBV11-3|TRBD1|-|15|TRBJ2-3
TGTGCCAGCAGCCAAGGGACAGTCACGGCAGATACGCAGTATTTT
CASSQGTVTADTQYF
>TRBV18|TRBD2|-|16|TRBJ2-5
TGTGCCAGCTCACCCTTAGCGGGAGGCAACCAAGAGACCCAGTACTTC
CASSPLAGGNQETQYF
>TRBV19|-|once|15|TRBJ1-1
TGTGCCAGTAGTATTCTGGGGGCCACGAACACTGAAGCTTTCTTT
CASSILGATNTEAFF
>TRBV21-1|-|-|19|TRBJ2-3
TGTGCCAGCAGCAGAAGGACATGTCCCATAAAACCGATGACAGATACGCAGTATTTT
CASSRRTCPIKPMTDTQYF
>TRBV30|TRBD2|-|18|TRBJ2-4
TGTGCCTGGAAACGGCCTCCGGGACTAGAATCCACCAAAAACATTCAGTACTTC
CAWKRPPGLESTKNIQYF
>TRBV5-5|TRBD1|-|15|TRBJ1-3
TGTGCCAGCAGCCGTGGGGACAGCCATGGAAACACCATATATTTT
CASSRGDSHGNTIYF
>TRBV5-4|-|once|15|TRBJ1-2
TGTGCCAGCAGCATTGGGGCAGGGACTTACTATGGCTACACCTTC
CASSIGAGTYYGYTF
>TRBV19|TRBD2|once|15|TRBJ2-1
TGTGCCAGTAGTATATCTAGCGGGCAACACAATGAGCAGTTCTTC
CASSISSGQHNEQFF
>TRBV6-6|-|-|15|TRBJ1-1
TGTGCCAGCAGACCCACCTCCGGGACGCTGGTCGAAGCTTTCTTT
CASRPTSGTLVEAFF
>TRBV5-8|TRBD2|-|17|TRBJ2-7
TGTGCCAGCAGCTTATCGGCGGGAGGGTGGTTAGCCTACGAGCAGTACTTC
CASSLSAGGWLAYEQYF
>TRBV5-1|-|-|16|TRBJ2-1
TGCGCCAGCAGCGGAGCTGGGGGCGGGAGTTTTAATGAGCAGTTCTTC
CASSGAGGGSFNEQFF
>TRBV27|-|-|13|TRBJ2-3
TGTGCCAGCAGTTTATCACGTATAGGCGCCCCGTATTTT
CASSLSRIGAPYF